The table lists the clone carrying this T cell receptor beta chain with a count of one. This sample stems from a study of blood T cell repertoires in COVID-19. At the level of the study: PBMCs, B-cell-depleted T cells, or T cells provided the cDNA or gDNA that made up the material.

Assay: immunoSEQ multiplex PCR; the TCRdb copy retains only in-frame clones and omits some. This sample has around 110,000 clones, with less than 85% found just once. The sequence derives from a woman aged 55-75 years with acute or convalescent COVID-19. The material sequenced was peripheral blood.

Written as DNA, the CDR3 is TGCGCCAGCAGCTTGGTTAGGGGCGATGAAAAACTGTTTTTT. This translates into CASSLVRGDEKLFF. V gene TRBV5-1 combines with J gene TRBJ1-4, with D perhaps matching TRBD1 (5 bases). The germline CDR1 and CDR2 sequences are SGHRS and YFSETQ. V lost 0 bases and J 6 bases, leaving 9 bases between the germline ends. The CDR3 is 14 amino acids.